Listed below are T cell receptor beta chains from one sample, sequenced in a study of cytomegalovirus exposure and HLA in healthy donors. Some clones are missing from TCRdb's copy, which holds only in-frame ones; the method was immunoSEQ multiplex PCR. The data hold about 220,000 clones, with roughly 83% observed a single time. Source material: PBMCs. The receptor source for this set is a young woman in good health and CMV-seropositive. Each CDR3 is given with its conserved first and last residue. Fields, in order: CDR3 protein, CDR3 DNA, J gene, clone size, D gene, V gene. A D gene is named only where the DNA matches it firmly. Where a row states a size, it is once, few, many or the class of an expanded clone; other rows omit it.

CDR3: CASSQDPGRDRAYTF
DNA: TGCGCCAGCAGCCAAGATCCCGGAAGGGACAGGGCCTACACCTTC
J: TRBJ1-2
size: NA
D: TRBD1
V: TRBV4-1

CDR3: CASSLGQGVHTGELFF
DNA: TGTGCCAGCAGCTTAGGGCAGGGGGTGCACACCGGGGAGCTGTTTTTT
J: TRBJ2-2
size: NA
D: TRBD1
V: TRBV13

CDR3: CASTHSWDRGPMDPNEQFF
DNA: TGTGCCAGCACCCACTCCTGGGACAGGGGCCCCATGGATCCTAATGAGCAGTTCTTC
J: TRBJ2-1
size: NA
D: TRBD1
V: TRBV27

CDR3: CASSEVDGVEQYF
DNA: TGTGCCAGCAGTGAAGTGGATGGGGTCGAGCAGTACTTC
J: TRBJ2-7
size: many
D: NA
V: TRBV2

CDR3: CATSRGEGDYNEQFF
DNA: TGTGCCACCAGCAGAGGTGAGGGAGACTACAATGAGCAGTTCTTC
J: TRBJ2-1
size: NA
D: NA
V: TRBV15

CDR3: CASRPIGGTGNEQYF
DNA: TGTGCCAGTAGACCTATAGGGGGGACAGGGAACGAGCAGTACTTC
J: TRBJ2-7
size: NA
D: TRBD1
V: TRBV19

CDR3: CASSQDRGTDLYGYTF
DNA: TGCGCCAGCAGCCAAGATCGCGGGACAGATCTCTATGGCTACACCTTC
J: TRBJ1-2
size: NA
D: TRBD1
V: TRBV4-1

CDR3: CASSFSTGGIYEQYF
DNA: TGTGCCAGCAGTTTTTCGACAGGGGGCATATACGAGCAGTACTTC
J: TRBJ2-7
size: NA
D: TRBD1
V: TRBV27

CDR3: CASSRALAGGPINNEQFF
DNA: TGTGCCAGCAGCCGAGCTTTAGCGGGAGGGCCGATAAACAATGAGCAGTTCTTC
J: TRBJ2-1
size: few
D: TRBD2
V: TRBV7-9

CDR3: CACHGVTLNIQYF
DNA: TGTGCCTGCCACGGGGTGACGTTGAACATTCAGTACTTC
J: TRBJ2-4
size: NA
D: NA
V: TRBV30

CDR3: CASSFTRHEQYF
DNA: TGTGCCAGCAGTTTCACCCGACACGAGCAGTACTTC
J: TRBJ2-7
size: NA
D: NA
V: TRBV28

CDR3: CASSITGDVGTEAFF
DNA: TGTGCCAGCAGCATAACAGGGGATGTGGGGACTGAAGCTTTCTTT
J: TRBJ1-1
size: NA
D: TRBD1
V: TRBV5-6

CDR3: CSANFRDKQYF
DNA: TGCAGTGCGAATTTCCGGGACAAGCAGTACTTC
J: TRBJ2-7
size: NA
D: NA
V: TRBV20-1

CDR3: CASSERQVNTEAFF
DNA: TGTGCCAGCAGTGAGAGACAGGTCAACACTGAAGCTTTCTTT
J: TRBJ1-1
size: NA
D: NA
V: TRBV6-1

CDR3: CAWSRRDNEQFF
DNA: TGTGCCTGGAGTAGGAGGGACAATGAGCAGTTCTTC
J: TRBJ2-1
size: NA
D: NA
V: TRBV30

CDR3: CASSLSTADTQYF
DNA: TGTGCCAGCAGTTTATCGACAGCAGATACGCAGTATTTT
J: TRBJ2-3
size: NA
D: NA
V: TRBV27

CDR3: CASSPLLRAGYTF
DNA: TGCGCCAGCAGCCCTTTGCTAAGGGCTGGCTACACCTTC
J: TRBJ1-2
size: NA
D: NA
V: TRBV5-1

CDR3: CASSLLAGHEQYF
DNA: TGTGCCAGCAGTCTCCTGGCGGGGCACGAGCAGTACTTC
J: TRBJ2-7
size: NA
D: NA
V: TRBV7-2

CDR3: CASSFSEGSSTQYF
DNA: TGTGCCAGCAGTTTTAGCGAGGGGAGTAGTACGCAGTATTTT
J: TRBJ2-3
size: NA
D: NA
V: TRBV27

CDR3: CASSLEDSATNEKLFF
DNA: TGTGCCAGCAGTTTAGAGGACAGTGCAACTAATGAAAAACTGTTTTTT
J: TRBJ1-4
size: NA
D: NA
V: TRBV28

CDR3: CASTKGQGANNEQFF
DNA: TGTGCCAGCACCAAAGGGCAGGGGGCGAACAATGAGCAGTTCTTC
J: TRBJ2-1
size: NA
D: TRBD1
V: TRBV9

CDR3: CASSTRQRHAGELFF
DNA: TGTGCCAGCAGCACCCGACAGAGACACGCCGGGGAGCTGTTTTTT
J: TRBJ2-2
size: NA
D: NA
V: TRBV5-4

CDR3: CASSLALGQGAYEQYF
DNA: TGTGCCAGCAGCTTAGCATTGGGACAGGGGGCCTACGAGCAGTACTTC
J: TRBJ2-7
size: NA
D: TRBD1
V: TRBV11-2

CDR3: CASRDTEGSQPQHF
DNA: TGTGCCAGCAGGGACACCGAAGGATCCCAGCCCCAGCATTTT
J: TRBJ1-5
size: NA
D: NA
V: TRBV2

CDR3: CASSTPGTGRGYTF
DNA: TGTGCCAGCAGTACACCCGGGACAGGGCGTGGCTACACCTTC
J: TRBJ1-2
size: once
D: TRBD1
V: TRBV28

CDR3: CASSQSLADDNEQFF
DNA: TGCGCCAGCAGTCAATCACTAGCCGATGACAATGAGCAGTTCTTC
J: TRBJ2-1
size: NA
D: NA
V: TRBV10-1

CDR3: CSVEGPKVDTQYF
DNA: TGCAGCGTTGAGGGACCCAAGGTAGATACGCAGTATTTT
J: TRBJ2-3
size: few
D: NA
V: TRBV29-1

CDR3: CATSQSSFLNEQFF
DNA: TGTGCCACCAGTCAGTCTAGCTTTCTCAATGAGCAGTTCTTC
J: TRBJ2-1
size: NA
D: NA
V: TRBV15

CDR3: CASSQFRGHEQYF
DNA: TGTGCCAGCAGCCAATTTCGGGGGCACGAGCAGTACTTC
J: TRBJ2-7
size: few
D: NA
V: TRBV14

CDR3: CASSQEQALPGYGYTF
DNA: TGTGCCAGCAGCCAGGAACAGGCCCTACCTGGCTATGGCTACACCTTC
J: TRBJ1-2
size: NA
D: NA
V: TRBV5-6

CDR3: CASSSRRGASDEKLFF
DNA: TGCGCCAGCAGCTCCCGGAGGGGGGCATCGGATGAAAAACTGTTTTTT
J: TRBJ1-4
size: NA
D: NA
V: TRBV5-1

CDR3: CAVEGRSTEQYF
DNA: TGTGCCGTCGAGGGGCGATCTACGGAGCAGTACTTC
J: TRBJ2-7
size: NA
D: NA
V: TRBV2

CDR3: CASSFYLDNYEQYF
DNA: TGTGCCAGCAGCTTTTATCTGGACAACTACGAGCAGTACTTC
J: TRBJ2-7
size: NA
D: NA
V: TRBV11-1

CDR3: CASSHNRKETQYF
DNA: TGTGCCAGCAGCCACAACAGAAAAGAGACCCAGTACTTC
J: TRBJ2-5
size: NA
D: NA
V: TRBV11-2

CDR3: CASSFRGLDEQYF
DNA: TGTGCCAGCAGCTTCCGTGGACTAGACGAGCAGTACTTC
J: TRBJ2-7
size: NA
D: TRBD2
V: TRBV9

CDR3: CASSQERPTGSGRRDEQFF
DNA: TGCGCCAGCAGCCAAGAAAGGCCCACGGGTAGCGGGAGGAGGGATGAGCAGTTCTTC
J: TRBJ2-1
size: NA
D: TRBD2
V: TRBV4-1

CDR3: CASSLRDSPYEQYF
DNA: TGTGCCAGCTCATTAAGGGACAGCCCCTACGAGCAGTACTTC
J: TRBJ2-7
size: NA
D: TRBD1
V: TRBV18

CDR3: CASSEDSLSYNEQFF
DNA: TGTGCCAGCAGCGAGGACTCGCTCTCCTACAATGAGCAGTTCTTC
J: TRBJ2-1
size: NA
D: NA
V: TRBV9

CDR3: CASSLGGSNEQFF
DNA: TGTGCCAGCAGCTTAGGTGGCAGCAATGAGCAGTTCTTC
J: TRBJ2-1
size: NA
D: NA
V: TRBV7-9

CDR3: CASRSLQGAEQYF
DNA: TGTGCCAGCAGGTCGCTGCAGGGGGCCGAGCAGTACTTC
J: TRBJ2-7
size: NA
D: TRBD1
V: TRBV5-4

CDR3: CASSLDRTQPQHF
DNA: TGTGCCAGCAGCTTGGACAGAACTCAGCCCCAGCATTTT
J: TRBJ1-5
size: NA
D: NA
V: TRBV5-6

CDR3: CASSIPGTGGVGYTF
DNA: TGTGCCAGTAGTATTCCCGGGACAGGGGGTGTTGGCTACACCTTC
J: TRBJ1-2
size: NA
D: TRBD1
V: TRBV19

CDR3: CASSQRQGIDGYTF
DNA: TGTGCCAGCAGCCAAAGACAGGGTATAGATGGCTACACCTTC
J: TRBJ1-2
size: few
D: TRBD1
V: TRBV6-5

CDR3: CATSRDPMSSGGYNEQFF
DNA: TGTGCCACCAGCAGAGACCCCATGAGTAGCGGGGGATACAATGAGCAGTTCTTC
J: TRBJ2-1
size: NA
D: TRBD2
V: TRBV15

CDR3: CASSPFGNEQFF
DNA: TGTGCCAGCTCACCTTTCGGCAATGAGCAGTTCTTC
J: TRBJ2-1
size: NA
D: NA
V: TRBV18

CDR3: CASMENSNQPQHF
DNA: TGTGCCAGCATGGAAAATAGCAATCAGCCCCAGCATTTT
J: TRBJ1-5
size: NA
D: NA
V: TRBV2

CDR3: CASTLTDGKQYF
DNA: TGTGCCAGCACCTTAACCGACGGGAAGCAGTACTTC
J: TRBJ2-7
size: once
D: NA
V: TRBV5-6

CDR3: CASSQESYRHGDTF
DNA: TGCGCCAGCAGCCAAGAAAGTTACAGGCATGGGGACACCTTC
J: TRBJ1-2
size: NA
D: NA
V: TRBV4-3

CDR3: CASSQPSSKAGELFF
DNA: TGCGCCAGCAGCCAACCCTCTAGCAAGGCCGGGGAGCTGTTTTTT
J: TRBJ2-2
size: NA
D: NA
V: TRBV4-1

CDR3: CASSTRTSGQETQYF
DNA: TGCGCCAGCAGCACTCGGACTAGCGGACAAGAGACCCAGTACTTC
J: TRBJ2-5
size: NA
D: TRBD2
V: TRBV5-1

CDR3: CASSSTTENTEAFF
DNA: TGTGCCAGCAGTTCAACTACAGAGAACACTGAAGCTTTCTTT
J: TRBJ1-1
size: NA
D: NA
V: TRBV27

CDR3: CASSLGLGANTEAFF
DNA: TGTGCCAGCAGCTTAGGGCTGGGGGCGAACACTGAAGCTTTCTTT
J: TRBJ1-1
size: once
D: NA
V: TRBV13

CDR3: CSVERSKTGELTGGKLFF
DNA: TGCAGCGTTGAACGATCGAAGACAGGGGAATTGACTGGGGGTAAACTGTTTTTT
J: TRBJ1-4
size: NA
D: TRBD1
V: TRBV29-1

CDR3: CASSGVSSDTQYF
DNA: TGCGCCAGCAGCGGGGTATCCTCAGATACGCAGTATTTT
J: TRBJ2-3
size: NA
D: NA
V: TRBV5-1

CDR3: CSVESGYEQFF
DNA: TGCAGCGTTGAATCAGGGTATGAGCAGTTCTTC
J: TRBJ2-1
size: NA
D: NA
V: TRBV29-1

CDR3: CASSLWDREGTDTQYF
DNA: TGTGCCAGCAGTTTATGGGACAGGGAGGGGACAGATACGCAGTATTTT
J: TRBJ2-3
size: NA
D: NA
V: TRBV28

CDR3: CSVGISAGSNHEQFF
DNA: TGCAGCGTTGGAATCTCGGCGGGATCCAACCATGAGCAGTTCTTC
J: TRBJ2-1
size: NA
D: NA
V: TRBV29-1

CDR3: CASSKGDAGELFF
DNA: TGTGCCAGCAGCAAAGGCGACGCCGGGGAGCTGTTTTTT
J: TRBJ2-2
size: NA
D: NA
V: TRBV7-9

CDR3: CASSSRGGSLTDTQYF
DNA: TGTGCCAGCAGTTCACGGGGGGGTTCCCTCACAGATACGCAGTATTTT
J: TRBJ2-3
size: NA
D: TRBD2
V: TRBV27

CDR3: CASSYGQGAFNEQFF
DNA: TGTGCCAGCAGTTACGGACAGGGAGCGTTCAATGAGCAGTTCTTC
J: TRBJ2-1
size: NA
D: TRBD1
V: TRBV6-5